This T cell receptor (beta chain) appears in the sequencing data of a study of beta chain features in type 1 diabetes. Overall study findings and caveats: Shortening of TCRB CDR3s, moderate but significant, appeared in all four CD4+ subsets of Type 1 diabetes patients. In type 1 diabetes patients, VDJ junctions had fewer insertions; deletions at these junctions were more frequent.

Germline CDR1 reads SGHRS; CDR2 reads YFSETQ. The V gene lost 2 bases and the J gene lost 5 bases, with 8 bases spanning the gap. The CDR3 extends over 12 amino acids. About this clone itself: Its specificity is not known.

cDNA synthesis used the whole RNA isolate, giving expressed TCRB sequences. TCRdb keeps only in-frame clones here, not all; method: immunoSEQ multiplex PCR. The sample holds around 430,000 clones; over 25% are singletons and the top ten take around 0.065%. Via the markers CD45RO/CCR7/CD25/CD127/CD95/CD27, stem cell-like memory, regulatory, central memory and naive CD4+ cells were sorted. This clonotype was sampled from a man aged 18 to 29 in good health. The chain employs TRBV5-1 and TRBJ2-7, with D possibly matching TRBD2 (5 bases). What was sequenced was naive CD4+ T cells from blood. The CDR3 spells CASSFKGDEQYF. CDR3 nucleotide sequence: TGCGCCAGCAGCTTTAAGGGAGACGAGCAGTACTTC.